The 26 T cell receptor beta chains below were found in one sample sequenced in a study of tumor-infiltrating lymphocytes in primary liver carcinoma. A constant-region primer served to make TCR beta cDNA from roughly 480 ng total RNA. For TCR beta, libraries were produced by three nested multiplex PCR rounds using slightly modified ARM-PCR. TRBV1-TRBV30 forward primers paired with a C-beta reverse primer were used in the first two PCR rounds, which ran roughly 9 cycles each. TCRdb called the multiplex PCR reads again in MiXCR, with one record for every CDR3 protein. The table has about 200,000 distinct CDR3 sequences, less than 65% seen once. Germline DNA was extracted too, while blood RNA derived from unsorted whole blood. Sequenced material: peripheral blood. These receptors were collected from a woman aged 55-70 years with primary liver carcinoma and hepatitis B virus infection.

The V gene is TRBV11-2, the J gene TRBJ1-1; TRBD1 might be the D (5 bases). This CDR3 is built from 16 residues. The ends were cut back, 11 bases at V and 4 bases at J, with 26 bases in the middle. CDR1 is SGHAT, CDR2 FQNNGV, per germline. This chain's CDR3 is CACCLFTYGRATEAFF. The CDR3 DNA is TGTGCCTGCTGCTTATTCACGTACGGCAGGGCCACTGAAGCTTTCTTT.

The chain employs TRBV12-3 or TRBV12-4 and TRBJ1-5; maybe TRBD1 (5 bases). The CDR3 totals 13 residues. V lost 4 bases to trimming and J lost 11 bases, with 15 bases between them. The CDR3 coding sequence is TGTGCCAGCAGTTCATGGGGGGAACAGTCCCAGCATTTT. It translates to CASSSWGEQSQHF.

With respect to this clonotype: A much larger clone lies a single base off, so this may be a read error. The rearrangement uses TRBV4-1 and TRBJ2-3; maybe TRBD2 (6 bases). Trimming pared 0 bases from V and 0 bases from J, leaving 10 bases between. CDR1 and CDR2 (germline): MGHRA, YSYEKL. The CDR3 totals 16 residues. CDR3 in amino acids: CASSQEGGPSTDTQYF. DNA of the CDR3: TGCGCCAGCAGCCAAGAGGGAGGACCGAGCACAGATACGCAGTATTTT.

The rearrangement joins TRBV5-8 to TRBJ2-5; 7 nucleotides match TRBD2. Germline CDR1 is SGHTS and CDR2 is YDEGEE. V lost 2 bases, J lost 4 bases, and 11 bases stayed unmatched. The length of the CDR3 is 16 residues. CDR3 sequence reads: CASSFLYGGSAETQYF. The CDR3, as DNA: TGTGCCAGCAGCTTTCTTTATGGCGGGAGTGCAGAGACCCAGTACTTC. Using reference TRBV5-8 and TRBJ2-5 for the parts outside the CDR3, the full variable domain is EAGVTQSPTHLIKTRGQQATLRCSPISGHTSVYWYQQALGLGLQFLLWYDEGEERNRGNFPPRFSGRQFPNYSSELNVNALELEDSALYLCASSFLYGGSAETQYFGPGTRLLVL.

The rearrangement joins TRBV29-1 to TRBJ2-1; D is perhaps TRBD2 (6 bases). Between the trimmed V and J ends, which lost 2 bases and 7 bases, there was a span of 18 bases. This CDR3 is built from 15 residues. Germline CDR1 SQVTM, CDR2 ANQGSEA. As DNA, the CDR3 is TGCAGCGTTGAACGGCTAGTGGGGGAGGATAATGAGCAGTTCTTC. This translates into CSVERLVGEDNEQFF.

This chain links TRBV11-2 with TRBJ2-7; TRBD2 is a possible D gene (6 bases). The CDR3 has 16 residues. V lost 0 bases to trimming and J lost 6 bases, with 18 bases between them. CDR1 is SGHAT and CDR2 is FQNNGV in the germline V gene. CDR3 sequence: CASSLEPSASWVEQYF. DNA of the CDR3: TGTGCCAGCAGCTTAGAACCTAGCGCGAGCTGGGTCGAGCAGTACTTC.

On this clonotype: One junction end does not reproduce the germline sequence, and a read error may be involved. V gene TRBV11-2 combines with J gene TRBJ1-5; D gene uncertain. CDR3 size: 13 residues. From germline, CDR1 is SGHAT and CDR2 FQNNGV. The CDR3 DNA sequence: TGTGCCAGCAGCCTATCAAACAATCAGCCCCAGAATTTT. The encoded protein is CASSLSNNQPQNF.

For this clonotype: Germline and junction disagree at one end, which may indicate a read error. This chain connects TRBV5-1 to TRBJ1-1; no clear D. Germline CDR1 is SGHRS and CDR2 is YFSETQ. The CDR3 length is 14 residues. CDR3: CASSLGTSNTEALF. CDR3 in DNA: TGCGCCAGCAGCTTGGGGACGTCCAACACTGAAGCTCTCTTT.

For the CDR3, the DNA is TGTGCCAGCAGCTCAACCGGGACAGGGGGTTTCGGTGAAGCTTTCTTT. As protein: CASSSTGTGGFGEAFF. The chain employs TRBV11-3 and TRBJ1-1, with 11 bases matching TRBD1. The CDR3 has 16 amino acids. Per germline, CDR1 SGHNT and CDR2 YENEEA. The trim removed 4 bases at V and 7 bases at J, leaving 11 bases unmatched.

Comments on this clonotype: A much larger clone sits a single nucleotide away, making a read error possible. The V call is TRBV5-4, the J call TRBJ2-1, with D possibly being TRBD1 (6 bases). Germline V gives CDR1 SGHNT, CDR2 YYREEE (reference sequence). This CDR3 contains 15 residues. CDR3 amino acids: CASSTRTDSYSEQFF. CDR3 sequence (DNA): TGTGCCAGCAGCACCCGGACAGATTCCTACAGTGAGCAGTTCTTC.

Concerning this clonotype: The final CDR3 position lacks the conserved phenylalanine or tryptophan, pointing to a likely read error. The CDR3 protein is CASSFGGGYGQYL. In DNA, the CDR3 is TGTGCCAGCAGCTTCGGCGGGGGTTACGGGCAGTACCTC. This sequence joins TRBV11-2 and TRBJ2-7; 7 nucleotides agree with TRBD2. Germline lookup yields CDR1 SGHAT and CDR2 FQNNGV. CDR3 length: 13 amino acids.

This clonotype has a count of ten or more. This chain links TRBV6-5 with TRBJ1-5; D may be TRBD1 (5 bases). CDR3 size: 13 residues. The germline gives CDR1 MNHEY, CDR2 SVGAGI. The germline V and J ends were trimmed by 4 bases and 7 bases, with 11 bases remaining between them. In DNA, the CDR3 is TGTGCCAGCAGTTCTTATACAGGACAGCCCCAGCATTTT. This codes for CASSSYTGQPQHF.

The rearrangement uses TRBV12-3 or TRBV12-4 and TRBJ1-3, with D maybe TRBD1 (5 bases). CDR3 length: 16 residues. The V and J ends lost 7 bases and 2 bases respectively, with 18 bases between them. The CDR3 nucleotides read TGTGCCAGCACCCTTGGGGGGGGGGTGGCTGGAAACACCATATATTTT. Amino acids: CASTLGGGVAGNTIYF.

This chain uses TRBV11-1 with TRBJ1-4; weak D call: TRBD1 (5 bases). This CDR3 spans 13 amino acids. CDR1 and CDR2 from the germline V gene are SGHAT and FQDESV (reference sequence). Trimming took 5 bases from V and 5 from J, leaving 9 bases between them. CDR3 sequence: CASSGGTNEKLFF. CDR3 bases: TGTGCCAGCAGCGGGGGGACCAATGAAAAACTGTTTTTT.

A single count supports this clonotype. The gene calls are TRBV6-5 and TRBJ2-7, with D possibly matching TRBD1 (5 bases). This CDR3 region has 13 residues. Per the germline V gene, CDR1 is MNHEY and CDR2 is SVGAGI. V shed 6 bases and J shed 8 bases, with 17 bases lying between them. The CDR3 protein is CASSQGLGYKQYF. As DNA, the CDR3 is TGTGCCAGCAGCCAGGGTTTGGGGTACAAGCAGTACTTC.

Comments on this clonotype: A much larger clonotype is one base distant, so this may be a read error. This sequence joins TRBV10-3 and TRBJ2-1; TRBD1 matches 10 bases. Trimming cost V 4 bases and J 7 bases; bases outside gene matches: 13. Germline V gene lookup returns CDR1 ENHRY and CDR2 SYGVKD. CDR3 length: 17 amino acids. The CDR3 spells CAISGGSPGQGKNEQFF. For the CDR3, the DNA is TGTGCCATCAGTGGTGGGAGTCCGGGACAGGGGAAGAATGAGCAGTTCTTC.

This clonotype has just one count. Since a much larger clone is just one base distant, this may be a read error. The chain is built from TRBV4-1 and TRBJ1-2, with D possibly matching TRBD1 (6 bases). Trimming took 2 bases from V and 4 from J, leaving 8 bases between them. The CDR3 is 13 residues long. Germline CDR1 is MGHRA and CDR2 is YSYEKL. The chain's CDR3 is CASSQWGLYGYTF. The CDR3 coding sequence is TGCGCCAGCAGCCAATGGGGGCTCTATGGCTACACCTTC.

As to this clonotype: One end of the junction fails to match germline, which may point to a read error. The chain employs TRBV5-1 and TRBJ2-7; a possible D gene is TRBD1 (7 bases). The CDR3 has 14 residues. The germline CDR1 and CDR2 sequences are SGHRS and YFSETQ. The CDR3 loop is CASSLGGTAYEKYF. DNA of the CDR3: TGCGCCAGCAGCTTGGGCGGGACAGCCTACGAGAAGTACTTC.

Points on this clonotype: At one boundary the junction diverges from the germline segment, which might be a read error. The rearrangement joins TRBV11-3 to TRBJ2-1; TRBD1 matches at 11 bases. This CDR3 comprises 16 residues. Germline V gene lookup returns CDR1 SGHNT and CDR2 YENEEA. The DNA for the CDR3 is TGTGCCATCAGCCTAGACGGACAGGGGGCGGTTAATGAGAAGTTCTTC. Translated, it gives CAISLDGQGAVNEKFF. Complete variable domain (other parts from reference TRBV11-3 and TRBJ2-1): EAGVVQSPRYKIIEKKQPVAFWCNPISGHNTLYWYLQNLGQGPELLIRYENEEAVDDSQLPKDRFSAERLKGVDSTLKIQPAELGDSAVYLCAISLDGQGAVNEKFFGPGTRLTVL.

As regards this clonotype: The junction departs from the called germline gene at one end, perhaps through a read error. The V gene is TRBV11-2, the J gene TRBJ2-3, with D tentatively TRBD2 (6 bases). Germline CDR1 is SGHAT and CDR2 is FQNNGV. The CDR3 spans 14 residues. CDR3: CASITGLPTDTQYF. CDR3 DNA: TGTGCCAGCATTACCGGACTACCCACAGATACGCAGTACTTT.

This clonotype came up once. A much larger clone lies one base from this, so it may be a read error. The chain carries TRBV6-6 and TRBJ2-1; weak D call: TRBD1 (7 bases). The CDR3 runs to 14 residues. The V gene's germline CDR1 is MNHNY and CDR2 SVGAGI (reference sequence). Trimming pared 6 bases from V and 5 bases from J, leaving 14 bases between. This CDR3 is CASREGAGHNEQFF. Here the CDR3 DNA reads TGTGCCAGCAGGGAGGGGGCGGGGCACAATGAGCAGTTCTTC.

This clonotype was counted once. Germline and junction disagree at one end, which may indicate a read error. This chain joins TRBV13 and TRBJ2-7, with TRBD2 matching 7 bases. Germline V CDR1 and CDR2: PRHDT, FYEKMQ (reference sequence). The CDR3 runs 21 residues. The CDR3 sequence: CASNLGFGAGELPESSYEQYF. In DNA, the CDR3 is TGTGCCAGCAACTTAGGCTTTGGGGCGGGAGAATTACCCGAAAGCTCCTACGAGCAGTACTTC.

This clonotype was counted between two and nine times. The rearrangement joins TRBV28 to TRBJ1-5; possibly TRBD1 for D (5 bases). V lost 3 bases and J lost 2, with 17 bases in between. CDR1 MDHEN and CDR2 SYDVKM come from the germline V gene. The CDR3 covers 17 residues. CDR3 DNA: TGTGCCAGCAGTTTGGGGGAAACGGGGATCGGCAATCAGCCCCAGCATTTT. Translation: CASSLGETGIGNQPQHF.

This clonotype has just one count. V and J are TRBV28 and TRBJ2-1; no firm D call. The CDR3 has 11 residues. Germline lookup yields CDR1 MDHEN and CDR2 SYDVKM. V was cut by 3 bases and J by 5 bases, with 2 bases left in between. CDR3 loop: CASSFHNEQFF. The CDR3 DNA sequence: TGTGCCAGCAGTTTCCACAATGAGCAGTTCTTC. The full variable domain, its missing parts supplied by reference TRBV28 and TRBJ2-1, is DVKVTQSSRYLVKRTGEKVFLECVQDMDHENMFWYRQDPGLGLRLIYFSYDVKMKEKGDIPEGYSVSREKKERFSLILESASTNQTSMYLCASSFHNEQFFGPGTRLTVL.

Of note for this clonotype: Germline is not matched at one junction end, which may reflect a read error. The V and J genes are TRBV6-1 and TRBJ2-1, with D possibly matching TRBD1 (6 bases). This CDR3 has 19 residues. Germline CDR1 is MNHNS and CDR2 is SASEGT. Written as DNA, the CDR3 is TGTGCCAGCAGTGAACCTTTAGTTCGGACAGTGAGCTCCTACAATGTGCAGTTTTTC. Its protein product is CASSEPLVRTVSSYNVQFF.

This clonotype came up a few times. The J gene is TRBJ2-7, the V gene TRBV28; D may correspond to TRBD1 or TRBD2 (6 bases each). Germline V CDR1 and CDR2: MDHEN, SYDVKM. The V gene lost 5 bases and the J gene lost 0 bases, with 14 bases spanning the gap. CDR3 length: 15 residues. CDR3 in DNA: TGTGCCAGCAGTCCTGGAGGGGGAGGCTCCTACGAGCAGTACTTC. Its protein product is CASSPGGGGSYEQYF.